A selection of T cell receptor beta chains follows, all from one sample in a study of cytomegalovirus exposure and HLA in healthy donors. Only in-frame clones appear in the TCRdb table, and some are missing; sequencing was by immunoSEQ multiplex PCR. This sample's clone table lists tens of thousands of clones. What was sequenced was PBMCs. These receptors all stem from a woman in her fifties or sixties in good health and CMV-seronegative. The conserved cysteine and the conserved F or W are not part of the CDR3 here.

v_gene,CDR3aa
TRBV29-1,SVREQGYSSNQPQH
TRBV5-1,ASSFGANEKLF
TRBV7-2,ASSLSGRAGDTQY
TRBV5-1,ASSLLAGDLGEQY
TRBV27,ASSSGLNYGYT
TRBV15,ATKTLTGKSEQY
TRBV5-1,ASSGDKLAKNIQY
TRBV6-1,ASSEIGGSGYNEQF
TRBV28,ASSLNQAGSYEQY
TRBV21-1,ASSNTPGQGWNYGYT
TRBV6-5,ASSLERSTDTQY
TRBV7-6,ASSLGGSGRPGNEQF
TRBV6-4,ASPDRVGTYEQY
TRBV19,ASRGAEQF
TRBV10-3,AIRDTTGGDEQY
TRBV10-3,AIRPTGGGDQPQH
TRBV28,ASSQPGQGAHEQY
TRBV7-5,ARSLPRDWTGINANEKLF
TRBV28,ASSIHSTSGRETQY
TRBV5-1,ASSNELQGSTLH